The next 9 T cell receptor beta chains were all read from a single sample in a study of blood T cell repertoires in COVID-19. Libraries were prepared by immunoSEQ multiplex PCR; TCRdb keeps only in-frame clonotypes and omits some of them. The profile shows 200,000 to 250,000 clones, approximately 82% of them singletons. The sample was peripheral blood. Receptor source: a man in his forties or fifties with active or convalescent COVID-19.

The chain employs TRBV20-1 and TRBJ2-7, with D possibly matching TRBD1 (6 bases). The CDR3 has 11 residues. Germline assignment: CDR1 DFQATT and CDR2 SNEGSKA (reference sequence). V was shortened by 5 bases and J by 5 bases, with 10 bases between the two germline ends. CDR3 sequence: CSAYRVHEQYF. The CDR3 nucleotides read TGCAGTGCTTACAGGGTCCACGAGCAGTACTTC.

The CDR3 nucleotides read TGTGCCAGCAGCCGCTACGGGACTAGCGGGGGGGAACAAGAGACCCAGTACTTC. Its protein product is CASSRYGTSGGEQETQYF. The rearrangement links TRBV5-6 to TRBJ2-5, with TRBD2 matching 16 bases. Unmatched junction bases numbered 8, after V lost 4 bases and J lost 2 bases. This CDR3 is 18 amino acids long. The germline V gene has CDR1 SGHDT and CDR2 YYEEEE.

V and J are TRBV19 and TRBJ2-5; D is ambiguous. The CDR3 contains 13 residues. The V end lost 3 bases, the J end lost 5 bases, and 10 bases lay between the germline ends. Germline values: CDR1 LNHDA, CDR2 SQIVND (reference sequence). Here the CDR3 DNA reads TGTGCCAGTAGTATCAGTATTGTGGAGACCCAGTACTTC. Translation: CASSISIVETQYF.

The rearrangement links TRBV6-2 or TRBV6-3 to TRBJ2-3; no reliable D call. CDR1 MNHEY and CDR2 SVGEGT come from the germline V gene. The V gene lost 2 bases and the J gene lost 0 bases, with 9 bases spanning the gap. This CDR3 has 15 amino acids. Here the CDR3 reads CASSYDQDSTDTQYF. CDR3 DNA sequence: TGTGCCAGCAGTTACGACCAGGATAGCACAGATACGCAGTATTTT.

The rearrangement links TRBV27 to TRBJ2-3; 11 bases fit TRBD2. V lost 6 bases, J lost 1 base, and 3 bases stayed unmatched. This CDR3 comprises 15 residues. In germline, CDR1 is MNHEY, CDR2 SMNVEV (reference sequence). The CDR3 DNA is TGTGCCAGCAGCACGGGACTAGCGGGCACAGATACGCAGTATTTT. It yields the protein CASSTGLAGTDTQYF.

This clone was seen a single time. The chain uses TRBV10-3 and TRBJ1-5, with D unresolved. V dropped 6 bases and J dropped 0 bases, with 9 bases sitting between them. The CDR3 totals 14 residues. Germline V gene lookup returns CDR1 ENHRY and CDR2 SYGVKD. In DNA form, the CDR3 reads TGTGCCATCAGGGGAGACGGTAGCAATCAGCCCCAGCATTTT. Translating it yields CAIRGDGSNQPQHF.

This rearrangement joins TRBV7-2 to TRBJ2-7, with TRBD2 identical over 9 bases. J gave up 6 bases and V 4 bases, and 16 bases lay outside the gene matches. The germline gives CDR1 SGHTA, CDR2 FQGNSA. The CDR3 sequence is 17 residues long. The CDR3 bases are TGTGCCAGCAGCTCTGTTAGCGGGAGAGGTCGTCAGTCCGAGCAGTACTTC. Translation: CASSSVSGRGRQSEQYF.

This clone was recorded a few times. The J gene is TRBJ1-6, the V gene TRBV7-9, with a weak D call TRBD1 (5 bases). Germline-derived CDR1 and CDR2 are SEHNR and FQNEAQ (reference sequence). There are 13 residues in the CDR3. With 3 bases removed from V and 10 bases from J, the gap between germline ends came to 10 bases. The CDR3 loop is CASSLGLLSPLHF. The CDR3 DNA reads as TGTGCCAGCAGCTTGGGACTATTATCACCCCTCCACTTT.

The chain is built from TRBV14 and TRBJ2-7; maybe TRBD1 (6 bases). The CDR3 extends over 13 amino acids. V gave up 6 bases and J gave up 2 bases, with 11 bases separating them. Germline values: CDR1 SGHDN, CDR2 FVKESK. In DNA form, the CDR3 reads TGTGCCAGCAGTTGGGGGCGGACCTACGAGCAGTACTTC. This sequence encodes CASSWGRTYEQYF.